This T cell receptor beta chain is drawn from a study of blood T cell repertoires in COVID-19. The Seattle site enrolled patients during active infection and followed them longitudinally. Authors' analysis steps: Estimated nucleated cell counts came from reference gene primer amplification. TCRdb's table, derived via immunoSEQ multiplex PCR, lists solely in-frame clones and lacks some. The V and J calls and clone size were taken over from that table, and D and trimming were inferred from the DNA. The sample has tens of thousands of clones, 81% seen once. What was sequenced was peripheral blood. This sequence originates from a woman at least 80 years old with COVID-19, enrolled during active disease.

The CDR3 DNA sequence: TGTGCCAGCAGTGGGGGGGCTGCTAGCGGGAGAAATGAGCAGTTCTTC. Translated, it gives CASSGGAASGRNEQFF. The rearrangement links TRBV28 to TRBJ2-1; 10 nucleotides align to TRBD2. There are 16 residues in the CDR3. V lost 5 bases, J lost 7 bases, and 11 bases stayed unmatched. The V gene's germline CDR1 is MDHEN and CDR2 SYDVKM.